This TCR beta chain was observed in a study of T-cell reconstitution after alpha-beta-depleted transplantation in children. A library of TCRbeta sequences, prepared with unique molecular identifiers, was generated. MiXCR was run by TCRdb on the PCR reads, yielding one entry per CDR3 protein. This sample has around 580,000 distinct CDR3 sequences, with about a quarter found just once. This clonotype was seen more than once but under ten times. This CDR3 contains 18 residues. Germline V gene sequence: CDR1 MNHEY, CDR2 SVGAGI. J gave up 4 bases and V 0 bases, and 9 bases lay outside the gene matches. The TCR was taken from a boy under two years old with Wiskott-Aldrich syndrome, due to receive a stem cell transplant. This chain connects TRBV6-5 to TRBJ2-5; 12 nucleotides align to TRBD2. Sequenced here: PBMCs, sampled before TCRalphabeta/CD19-depleted stem cell transplant. This CDR3 reads CASSYSTQGLAGTETQYF. CDR3 coding DNA: TGTGCCAGCAGTTACTCGACGCAGGGACTAGCGGGTACAGAGACCCAGTACTTC.